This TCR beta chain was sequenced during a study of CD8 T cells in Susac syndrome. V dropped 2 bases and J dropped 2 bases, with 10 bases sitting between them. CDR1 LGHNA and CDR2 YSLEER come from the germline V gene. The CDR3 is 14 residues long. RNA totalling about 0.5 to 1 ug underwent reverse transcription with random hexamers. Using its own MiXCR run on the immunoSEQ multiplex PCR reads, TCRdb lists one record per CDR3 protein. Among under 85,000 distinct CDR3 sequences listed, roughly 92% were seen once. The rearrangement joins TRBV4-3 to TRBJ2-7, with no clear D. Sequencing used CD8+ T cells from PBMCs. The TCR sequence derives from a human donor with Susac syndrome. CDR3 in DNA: TGCGCCAGCAGCCAACAGGTGGCTACCTACGAGCAGTACTTC. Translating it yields CASSQQVATYEQYF.